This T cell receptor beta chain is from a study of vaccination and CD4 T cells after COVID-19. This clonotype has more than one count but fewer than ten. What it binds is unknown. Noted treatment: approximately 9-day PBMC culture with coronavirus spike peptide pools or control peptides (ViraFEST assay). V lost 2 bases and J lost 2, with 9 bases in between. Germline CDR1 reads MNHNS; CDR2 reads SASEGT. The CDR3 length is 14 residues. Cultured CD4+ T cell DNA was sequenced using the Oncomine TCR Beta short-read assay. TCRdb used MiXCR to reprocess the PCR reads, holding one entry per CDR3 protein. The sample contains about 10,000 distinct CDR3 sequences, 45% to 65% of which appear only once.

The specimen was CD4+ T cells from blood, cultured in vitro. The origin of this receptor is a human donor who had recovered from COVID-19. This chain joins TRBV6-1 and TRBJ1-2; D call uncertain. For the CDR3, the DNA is TGTGCCAGCAGTGAACCCGGCCGAAACTATGGCTACACCTTC. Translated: CASSEPGRNYGYTF.